These 8 T cell receptor beta chains were all obtained from the same sample, sequenced in a study of Graves' ophthalmopathy and Graves' hyperthyroidism. Scientists amplified the TCR beta CDR3 regions from RNA transcripts. An opening RT-PCR round employed HTBI primers and preceded a second-round multiplex PCR. TCRdb itself ran the multiplex PCR reads through MiXCR, one entry per CDR3 protein. The sample consists of 230,000 or so distinct CDR3 sequences, 40% to 50% of them appearing once. The sequencing input was peripheral blood. These TCRs come from an adult man with Graves' ophthalmopathy.

Only a few counts were recorded for this clonotype. This chain links TRBV7-3 with TRBJ1-1; D is perhaps TRBD1 (6 bases). The CDR3 is 13 amino acids. The germline V gene encodes CDR1 SGHTA and CDR2 FQGTGA. Trimming removed 5 bases from V and 5 bases from J, with 12 bases in between. CDR3 coding DNA: TGTGCCAGCAGCGATTTAAGGGGGACTGAAGCTTTCTTT. Amino acid sequence: CASSDLRGTEAFF.

Only a few counts were recorded for this clonotype. The chain links TRBV7-3 to TRBJ2-7; D is unclear. CDR1 and CDR2 from the germline V gene are SGHTA and FQGTGA. The V end was cut by 7 bases, the J end by 4 bases, with 14 bases between. This CDR3 contains 13 residues. CDR3 in amino acids: CASTSGQAYEQYF. DNA for the CDR3: TGTGCCAGCACCTCGGGCCAGGCTTACGAGCAGTACTTC.

With regard to this clonotype: A much more abundant neighbour one base away suggests this may be a read error. This rearrangement joins TRBV20-1 to TRBJ2-6, with a tentative D call TRBD1 (5 bases). Germline loops: CDR1 DFQATT, CDR2 SNEGSKA (reference sequence). The CDR3 length is 12 residues. This CDR3 is CSARGGADVLTF. CDR3 DNA sequence: TGCAGTGCTAGGGGTGGGGCCGACGTCCTGACTTTC.

This clonotype was detected ten times or more. The V gene is TRBV25-1, the J gene TRBJ2-5; D may correspond to TRBD1 or TRBD2 (7 bases each). Per the germline V gene, CDR1 is MGHDK and CDR2 is SYGVNS. This CDR3 has 16 residues. Deletions cut 6 bases from V and 1 base from J, with 18 bases between. This chain's CDR3 is CASSPAQGEGQETQYF. The CDR3 coding sequence is TGTGCCAGCAGCCCAGCCCAGGGGGAGGGCCAAGAGACCCAGTACTTC.

The chain combines TRBV20-1 with TRBJ2-2; D is ambiguous. The CDR3 length is 15 residues. Between the trimmed V and J ends, which lost 0 bases and 5 bases, there was a span of 13 bases. CDR1 and CDR2 (germline): DFQATT, SNEGSKA (reference sequence). The CDR3 protein is CSARELARRTGELFF. CDR3 coding DNA: TGCAGTGCTAGAGAGTTGGCCAGACGGACCGGGGAGCTGTTTTTT.

The rearrangement links TRBV24-1 to TRBJ2-2, with D possibly TRBD2 on 5 matching bases. Germline loops: CDR1 KGHDR, CDR2 SFDVKD. With 2 bases removed from V and 5 bases from J, the gap between germline ends came to 14 bases. This CDR3 contains 16 residues. The CDR3 here is CATSDYGGAMTGELFF. The DNA of the CDR3 is TGTGCCACCAGTGATTATGGAGGTGCGATGACCGGGGAGCTGTTTTTT.

This CDR3 is CASSELAGTGETQYF. The CDR3 nucleotides are TGTGCCAGCAGTGAATTAGCAGGGACCGGGGAGACCCAGTACTTC. The V call is TRBV3-1, the J call TRBJ2-5; D could derive from TRBD1 or TRBD2 (5 bases each). The CDR3 covers 15 residues. With 6 bases removed from V and 5 bases from J, the gap between germline ends came to 19 bases. Germline V gene data show CDR1 as LGHDT and CDR2 as YNNKEL (reference sequence).

In regard to this clonotype: This could be a read error, since a much larger clone is one nucleotide away. The chain has TRBV20-1 and TRBJ2-7; maybe TRBD2 (6 bases). Trimming left V 5 bases short and J 11 bases short, with 25 bases between. This CDR3 is built from 14 residues. The V gene's germline CDR1 is DFQATT and CDR2 SNEGSKA (reference sequence). CDR3 amino acids: CSARHAVHGGEKYF. Here the CDR3 DNA reads TGCAGTGCTCGACACGCGGTCCACGGAGGGGAGAAGTACTTC.